Included here is one TCR beta chain sequence, with context. Its specific antigen is unknown. No base quality values were provided; no much bigger clone lies one nucleotide off. All donors were healthy Caucasians. The twin cohort consisted of three pairs of female monozygotic twins, all aged 18 to 29 years. Positive isolation kits from Invitrogen were used to isolate the CD4+ and CD8+ T cell populations. The data belong to a study of identical twins (dated by TCRdb to the mid-2010s). Background for the entire study: To test whether fetal clonotypes persist, the study used deep sequencing on TCR alpha and beta repertoires from monozygotic twins, unrelated adults of various ages, and cord blood. Replicate twin experiments were performed at different times using different library preparation protocols to rule out contamination. Overall results and qualifications from the work: Abundant cord blood beta clonotypes carried fewer insertions; young adult naive repertoires showed a weaker similar trend, while memory repertoires showed none. Compared with coincidental sharing between unrelated individuals, an excess of low generation-probability sequences was observed among out-of-frame TCR alpha sequences shared between twins. Because the same donors could not be followed over many years, the conclusions relied on cross-sectional statistical analysis. Zero-insertion analyses could be partly confounded by invariant T cells such as MAIT and iNKT, although diverse VJ usage argued against such confounding for most clonotypes. In monozygotic twins, out-of-frame TCR alpha sharing was systematically underestimated by recombination models, although the models agreed with sharing between unrelated individuals. A weaker excess of twin sharing was found in beta out-of-frame sequences because the signal-to-noise ratio was lowered by fewer shared sequences.

The library was prepared using 5' RACE. Reads for this sample came from an Illumina HiSeq 2000. A universal primer binding site was introduced by template switching, and a unique molecular identifier was present in the final cDNA, enabling accurate counting of TCR cDNA molecules. Specific primers in the conserved constant-segment region were used to synthesize first-strand cDNA for the TCR alpha and beta chains. To control for contamination, every cDNA library was double barcoded, receiving both a SMART-Mk sample barcode and Illumina barcodes. TruSeq adapter sequences, together with Illumina sample barcodes, were added in two successive PCR steps. Sequencing of the TCR alpha and beta cDNA libraries was done on the Illumina HiSeq platform using custom primers. From the authors' description of their analysis: Unique molecular identifiers were extracted from raw reads with MiGEC, and CDR3 positions were determined with MiXCR. For each individual, recombination models were inferred using an EM algorithm with the repgenHMM and IGoR tools. Shared clonotype analysis was performed with the tcR package in R, normalizing sharing by the product of cloneset sizes. Out-of-frame nonproductive sequences were analyzed to study raw recombination free of thymic and clonal selection effects. TCRdb cleaned the public reads at Q25 with fastp, built clones with MiXCR and kept in-frame beta chains. Entries are consolidated by CDR3 protein sequence, retaining the most common genes and DNA. TCRdb's processing, not the authors' own work, is the source of the V and J calls. Across this sample there are hundreds of thousands of distinct CDR3 sequences, with more than 20% seen only once. About 2.7% of the sample is held by the ten biggest clonotypes.

The CDR3 has 14 amino acids, counting the end cysteine and phenylalanine. Only the CDR3 DNA is retained, 42 bases long and in frame from the first base. The V and J ends are trimmed by 10 bases and 3 bases, leaving 19 bases between them. The CDR1 and CDR2 encoded by the germline V gene are SGDLS and YYNGEE. These data also featured in a second study, about T cells expressing NK-cell markers. Per the second study: Three sorted T-cell subsets (CD3+CD56+NKG2C+, CD3+CD56+NKG2C- and CD3+CD56-NKG2C+) from seven to nine donors had their TCR beta-chain repertoires profiled. Among the eight sequenced donors, seven were HCMV-seropositive and one was HCMV-seronegative. In several experiments an anti-gammadeltaTCR antibody was added to restrict sorting to alphabetaTCR-expressing T cells. In six donors, the dominant CD3+CD56+NKG2C+ clonotypes were found to rank among the top 10 CD8+ clonotypes and to make up roughly 1.0-7.5% of CD8+ T cells. Those dominant clonotypes were again the most abundant among CD3+CD56-NKG2C+ cells in a handful of donors, at roughly 25-60.1%. Whether the expanded NKG2C-expressing T cell clones were specific for HCMV antigens was left unclear. The study sequenced eight donors, all healthy volunteers chosen at random: three men and five women. HCMV serostatus was determined by detecting HCMV-specific IgG in serum with a commercial ELISA kit. Reads were demultiplexed and grouped by UMI with MIGEC, and clonotypes were assembled and quantified with MiTCR. Only TCR cDNA sequences supported by at least two reads were kept to exclude erroneous sequences. The tcR package was used for downstream repertoire analysis, and clonotypes were matched across fractions by CDR3 nucleotide sequence plus V segment. VDJmatch was used to annotate antigen specificity against VDJdb, with one amino acid substitution allowed in CDR3.

The receptor was derived from a woman in her late teens or twenties in good health. The rearranged chain carries TRBV9 and TRBJ1-2; the D gene is unclear. Sequencing was done on a sample of CD4+ T cells sorted from blood. The DNA is as follows: TGTGCCGGGCCGCTGAGGAGGGCTTACTATGGCTACACCTTC. Translation gives CAGPLRRAYYGYTF.